This TCR beta chain is drawn from a study of beta chain features in type 1 diabetes. General observations from the study: Type 1 diabetes patients had fewer VDJ junction insertions and more deletions. Shorter TCRB CDR3s, moderately but significantly so, were found in Type 1 diabetes patients in all four CD4+ subsets. The study left unresolved whether HLA type influences TCRB rearrangement.

The CDR3 is 12 residues long. From germline, CDR1 is SQVTM and CDR2 ANQGSEA. The V end was cut by 7 bases, the J end by 1 base, with 11 bases between. In this sample, this clone turned up a few times. The antigen is not known. Reverse transcription of all isolated RNA meant that expressed TCRB transcripts were sequenced. Naive, central memory and regulatory T cell samples averaged roughly 3.7 million reads. Generated by immunoSEQ multiplex PCR, the TCRdb table keeps only in-frame clones and is missing some. The sample gives roughly 450,000 clones, 10% to 12% of which show up once; 0.04% to 0.05% is in the top ten.

The sequencing input was naive CD4+ T cells from blood. The clonotype was recovered from a woman younger than 30 in good health. The rearrangement uses TRBV29-1 and TRBJ2-7; tentatively, D is TRBD1 (5 bases). This CDR3 reads CSAEGDSYEQYF. For the CDR3, the DNA is TGCAGCGCCGAAGGGGATTCCTACGAGCAGTACTTC.